This TCR beta chain was retrieved from a study of type 1 regulatory T cells. About the research overall: This in vitro CD4 product, T-allo10, is enriched for Tr1 cells and alloantigen-specific.

By share of the sample, this clonotype is large. Germline assignment: CDR1 DFQATT and CDR2 SNEGSKA (reference sequence). J was trimmed by 6 bases and V by 6 bases; bases with no gene match: 9. The CDR3 loop spans 14 amino acids. TCRdb itself ran the reads through MiXCR, one entry per CDR3 protein. The sample records about 2,300 distinct CDR3 sequences, 6% to 7% being singletons. The sequence derives from a human donor in good health. The sample comprised CD4+ T cells, either the whole sample or a sorted fraction (not recorded which). V gene TRBV20-1 combines with J gene TRBJ2-3; 10 nucleotides agree with TRBD2. Here the CDR3 reads CSASSSGGVDTQYF. CDR3 in DNA: TGCAGTGCCAGTTCTAGCGGGGGAGTGGATACGCAGTATTTT.